Listed here is a single TCR beta chain. The data stem from a study of prognosis after radiotherapy for stage I lung cancer. Study in general: Enrolled patients were those with stage I non-small cell lung cancer, a group that was recruited between early 2018 and early 2019.

Genomic DNA yielded TCR beta CDR3, amplified by two-round multiplex PCR. Primers (each specific to one TRBV or TRBJ gene) were used in first-round PCR. TCRdb ran MiXCR on the multiplex PCR reads and lists one entry per CDR3 protein. The sample has around 20,000 distinct CDR3 sequences; about three fifths are singletons. V lost 2 bases and J lost 0, with 11 bases in between. Germline V gene lookup returns CDR1 LGHNT and CDR2 FRNRAP. The CDR3 is made up of 17 amino acids. The sequencing used PBMCs, collected before or after stereotactic body radiation therapy (not recorded which). This chain joins TRBV12-5 and TRBJ1-6; no clear D gene. This receptor was taken from a donor aged 50 or older with non-small cell lung cancer. Here the CDR3 reads CASGLRASRSYNSPLHF. CDR3 nucleotides: TGTGCTAGTGGTTTGAGGGCCAGTCGCTCCTATAATTCACCCCTCCACTTT.